This T cell receptor beta chain was profiled in a study of CD8+ T cells in alopecia areata. Whole-study findings and limits: Whereas mice showed it more clearly, TCR sharing across patients was murkier, possibly because of HLA.

The treatment is: oral pan-JAK inhibitor, 5-10 mg twice daily. In regard to this clone: Its antigen is currently unknown.

CDR3 length equals 14 residues. V was shortened by 4 bases and J by 6 bases, with 14 bases between the two germline ends. The germline V gene has CDR1 SGHRS and CDR2 YFSETQ. RNA extraction was followed by reverse transcription into cDNA, which acted as the sequencing template. The table came from immunoSEQ multiplex PCR; TCRdb's copy has only in-frame clones and leaves some out. The table includes approximately 200,000 clones, 45% to 75% detected once. This chain joins TRBV5-1 and TRBJ2-4; a weak D match, TRBD1 (5 bases). Specimen: CD4+ T cells sorted from blood, collected at week 4, from a patient treated with tofacitinib. This receptor was taken from a human donor with alopecia areata. This CDR3 reads CASSPPTGLNIQYF. DNA for the CDR3: TGCGCCAGCAGCCCCCCCACAGGTTTAAACATTCAGTACTTC.